The TCR beta chain described here comes from a study of CD8 T cells in Susac syndrome. This CDR3 comprises 15 residues. Trimming removed 1 base from V and 3 bases from J, with 11 bases in between. The germline V gene encodes CDR1 SEHNR and CDR2 FQNEAQ (reference sequence). Reverse transcription of roughly 0.5 to 1 ug RNA was performed with random hexamers. TCRdb re-derived calls from the immunoSEQ multiplex PCR reads in MiXCR, one entry per CDR3 protein. This repertoire shows 150,000 to 200,000 distinct CDR3 sequences, about 95% found once; its top ten account for over 0.12%. TCR beta sequences were obtained from blood CD8+ and CD4+ T cells.

The chain carries TRBV7-9 and TRBJ2-3, with D possibly matching TRBD1 (6 bases). This TCR was sampled from a human donor in good health. Sequences were obtained from CD4+ T cells from PBMCs. The CDR3 coding sequence is TGTGCCAGCAGCTTAGTGGGCCAGGGGACAGATACGCAGTATTTT. It is translated as CASSLVGQGTDTQYF.